This passage covers 11 T cell receptor beta chains from one sample sequenced in a study of PD-L1 blockade in urothelial cancer. Sequenced by immunoSEQ multiplex PCR; TCRdb stores in-frame clones only, minus some. The table records tens of thousands of clones, approximately 80% of them present only once. The sample consisted of PBMCs, taken around atezolizumab (anti-PD-L1) treatment. These receptors originate from a man in his 70s with urothelial cancer.

The chain combines TRBV2 with TRBJ2-7; 7 nucleotides agree with TRBD2. V lost 4 bases and J lost 7; bases outside the gene matches: 7. CDR1 is SNHLY and CDR2 is FYNNEI in the germline V gene. This CDR3 comprises 13 residues. CDR3: CASSGGLVLEQYF. The CDR3 region has the DNA TGTGCCAGCAGTGGCGGACTAGTTTTGGAGCAGTACTTC.

The chain recombines TRBV5-1 with TRBJ1-2; D possibly corresponds to TRBD1 (5 bases). This CDR3 region has 15 residues. With 0 bases removed from V and 8 bases from J, the gap between germline ends came to 17 bases. CDR1 is SGHRS, CDR2 YFSETQ, per germline. In DNA, the CDR3 is TGCGCCAGCAGCTTGGCCTTAGGCGACGGGGGGGGCTACACCTTC. This gives the protein CASSLALGDGGGYTF. The full variable domain, completed using reference TRBV5-1 and TRBJ1-2, is KAGVTQTPRYLIKTRGQQVTLSCSPISGHRSVSWYQQTPGQGLQFLFEYFSETQRNKGNFPGRFSGRQFSNSRSEMNVSTLELGDSALYLCASSLALGDGGGYTFGSGTRLTVV.

This clone was counted between two and nine times. The chain employs TRBV9 and TRBJ1-6; 7 bases line up with TRBD1. This CDR3 is 13 amino acids long. Germline V gene lookup returns CDR1 SGDLS and CDR2 YYNGEE. J was trimmed by 10 bases and V by 6 bases; bases with no gene match: 7. The CDR3 DNA reads as TGTGCCAGCAAGGGGGCAGACCTGTCACCCCTCCACTTT. Protein: CASKGADLSPLHF.

This chain joins TRBV5-6 and TRBJ2-2; a possible D gene is TRBD1 (6 bases). CDR3 length: 16 residues. Germline V gives CDR1 SGHDT, CDR2 YYEEEE. V shed 1 base and J shed 4 bases, with 14 bases lying between them. CDR3 in DNA: TGTGCCAGCAGCTTGTCCCGGGACAAGCCCACCGGGGAGCTGTTTTTT. It codes for CASSLSRDKPTGELFF.

V and J are TRBV27 and TRBJ1-6; maybe TRBD1 (6 bases). Germline values: CDR1 MNHEY, CDR2 SMNVEV (reference sequence). The CDR3 is made up of 17 amino acids. V was cut by 8 bases and J by 9 bases, with 26 bases left in between. The chain's CDR3 is CASRWNAPGHLASPLHF. CDR3 coding DNA: TGTGCCAGCCGTTGGAACGCCCCGGGACACCTCGCTTCACCCCTCCACTTT.

The rearrangement links TRBV9 to TRBJ2-1; TRBD2 agrees at 8 bases. The CDR3 length is 15 residues. J gave up 0 bases and V 2 bases, and 1 base lay outside the gene matches. In germline, CDR1 is SGDLS, CDR2 YYNGEE. The CDR3 region is CASSVGTSSYNEQFF. The CDR3 DNA sequence: TGTGCCAGCAGCGTCGGGACTAGCTCCTACAATGAGCAGTTCTTC.

This rearrangement joins TRBV5-4 to TRBJ1-2; D call uncertain. The V end was cut by 0 bases, the J end by 4 bases, with 4 bases between. The length of the CDR3 is 12 residues. The germline V gene encodes CDR1 SGHNT and CDR2 YYREEE (reference sequence). The CDR3 bases are TGTGCCAGCAGCTTGGACAGCTATGGCTACACCTTC. Translation gives CASSLDSYGYTF.

This chain uses TRBV4-3 with TRBJ1-1; no clear D. Germline V CDR1 and CDR2: LGHNA, YSLEER. This CDR3 is built from 15 residues. The V gene lost 1 base and the J gene lost 1 base, with 10 bases spanning the gap. For the CDR3, the DNA is TGCGCCAGCAGCCAAGGCTACGGGAAGAACACTGAAGCTTTCTTT. This translates into CASSQGYGKNTEAFF.

The chain carries TRBV5-6 and TRBJ2-5, with TRBD2 as a possible D gene (6 bases). In germline, CDR1 is SGHDT, CDR2 YYEEEE. V lost 2 bases and J 5 bases, leaving 13 bases between the germline ends. CDR3 length: 14 residues. The CDR3 loop is CASSFGGVGETQYF. The CDR3, as DNA: TGTGCCAGCAGCTTCGGAGGGGTAGGGGAGACCCAGTACTTC.

This clone showed up just once. CDR3 sequence (DNA): TGTGCCAGCGGCATCTGGACAGGGGGTCTCGCCAATCAGCCCCAGCATTTT. This gives the protein CASGIWTGGLANQPQHF. This chain uses TRBV5-6 with TRBJ1-5; TRBD1 matches at 10 bases. The CDR3 contains 17 residues. The germline V gene encodes CDR1 SGHDT and CDR2 YYEEEE. Germline trimming cut 7 bases from V and 3 bases from J; bases unmatched to any gene: 13.

This clone was seen a handful of times. The rearrangement joins TRBV11-3 to TRBJ2-1; 7 positions agree with TRBD2. The CDR3 spans 16 residues. The V gene end was trimmed by 0 bases and the J gene end by 7 bases; junction bases not matched to a gene: 9. Germline CDR1 reads SGHNT; CDR2 reads YENEEA. The CDR3 is CASSLDLRGGANEQFF. CDR3 bases: TGTGCCAGCAGCTTAGATTTGCGCGGGGGTGCAAATGAGCAGTTCTTC.